This T cell receptor (beta chain) was obtained from a study of identical twins. cDNA carried unique molecular identifiers, and a universal primer site was added by template switching. MiXCR was run by TCRdb on the 5' RACE reads, yielding one entry per CDR3 protein. The sample includes roughly 250,000 distinct CDR3 sequences, over 11% of them seen just once. This CDR3 spans 16 amino acids. CDR1 is MNHEY and CDR2 is SMNVEV in the germline V gene (reference sequence). For this clonotype: One junction end disagrees with the germline gene, perhaps due to a read error.

Material: memory (CD45RO+) T cells sorted from blood. The chain recombines TRBV27 with TRBJ2-1; D possibly corresponds to TRBD2 (7 bases). The sequence was obtained from a woman aged 18-29 years in good health. The CDR3 nucleotides read TGTGCCAGCCTAAGGGGGGGAGCGAGCTCCTACAATGAGCACTTCTTC. Translated: CASLRGGASSYNEHFF.